This T cell receptor beta chain was recovered during a study of CD8 T cells in ankylosing spondylitis. This clonotype came up a few times. Its antigen remains unidentified. With molecular barcodes, quantitative 5'-RACE was used to make the TCR beta libraries. TCRdb reprocessed the 5' RACE reads with MiXCR, giving one entry per CDR3 protein. The data show fewer than 650,000 distinct CDR3 sequences, 10% to 15% seen once. CDR3 length equals 12 residues. With 0 bases removed from V and 6 bases from J, the gap between germline ends came to 6 bases. Germline CDR1 reads DFQATT; CDR2 reads SNEGSKA (reference sequence). Study-wide results and limits: Matched ankylosing spondylitis synovial fluid reportedly showed significant enrichment of disease-linked clones. Seemingly distinctive of ankylosing spondylitis blood was a TCR beta motif formed by eight highly homologous variants. Disease-associated clones were CD8+ and fairly uncommon in peripheral blood.

Input material: blood, either unsorted or a sorted T cell fraction (not recorded which). The clonotype originates from a male donor with ankylosing spondylitis. The chain carries TRBV20-1 and TRBJ1-5; D is undetermined. Written as DNA, the CDR3 is TGCAGTGCTAGAGATCGTCTTCAGCCCCAGCATTTT. It is translated as CSARDRLQPQHF.